These T cell receptor beta chains were read from a single sample in a study of PD-1 blockade in classical Hodgkin lymphoma. The data were produced by immunoSEQ multiplex PCR, yet TCRdb's version contains in-frame clones alone and is incomplete. The sample carries more than 20,000 clones, 60% to 75% recorded once. The sample in question was peripheral blood mononuclear cells (PBMCs), obtained before the fourth cycle of nivolumab. The receptor set was obtained from a human donor with classical Hodgkin lymphoma. The CDR3 runs from the conserved cysteine through the conserved F or W. The D gene is left open where the match is weak. Size values are once, few and many counts, or a class for expanded clones, and some rows have none.

D | J | size | V | CDR3 | DNA
TRBD1 | TRBJ2-3 | . | TRBV28 | CASSLPRDRGKRDLPDTQYF | TGTGCCAGCAGTTTACCCCGGGACAGGGGTAAGCGGGACCTTCCCGATACGCAGTATTTT
. | TRBJ2-1 | . | TRBV19 | CASKRWGNEQFF | TGTGCCAGTAAACGATGGGGCAATGAGCAGTTCTTC
TRBD2 | TRBJ2-5 | . | TRBV28 | CASLAGGPQETQYF | TGTGCCAGCCTAGCGGGAGGGCCCCAAGAGACCCAGTACTTC
. | TRBJ1-5 | . | TRBV7-9 | CASSTGVLQPQHF | TGTGCCAGCAGCACGGGAGTGCTGCAGCCCCAGCATTTT
. | TRBJ1-5 | . | TRBV11-2 | CASSLRTAGNQPQHF | TGTGCCAGCAGCTTACGGACCGCGGGTAATCAGCCCCAGCATTTT
. | TRBJ1-1 | . | TRBV6-5 | CASTEGFGTEAFF | TGTGCCAGCACGGAGGGGTTTGGCACTGAAGCTTTCTTT
. | TRBJ1-1 | . | TRBV2 | CASTLGNTEAFF | TGTGCCAGCACCTTGGGGAACACTGAAGCTTTCTTT
TRBD1 | TRBJ1-6 | medium-sized | TRBV10-3 | CAINQQGANSPLHF | TGTGCCATCAACCAACAGGGGGCGAATTCACCCCTCCACTTT
TRBD1 | TRBJ1-2 | . | TRBV7-2 | CASSSGTGPYGYTF | TGTGCCAGCAGCTCAGGGACAGGGCCCTATGGCTACACCTTC
TRBD1 | TRBJ1-5 | . | TRBV5-1 | CASSLGTGNQPQHF | TGCGCCAGCAGCTTGGGGACAGGTAATCAGCCCCAGCATTTT
. | TRBJ2-7 | . | TRBV5-1 | CASSLEPQGISYEQYF | TGCGCCAGCAGCTTGGAGCCACAGGGCATCTCCTACGAGCAGTACTTC
. | TRBJ2-7 | . | TRBV21-1 | CASSKEGETSEQYF | TGTGCCAGCAGCAAAGAGGGGGAGACATCCGAGCAGTACTTC
TRBD1 | TRBJ1-2 | . | TRBV7-2 | CASSLSGTLRQGRNGYTF | TGTGCCAGCAGCTTGAGCGGAACCCTTCGACAGGGTAGAAATGGCTACACCTTC
. | TRBJ1-1 | . | TRBV11-3 | CASSLRLNTEAFF | TGTGCCAGCAGCTTGCGGTTGAACACTGAAGCTTTCTTT
TRBD1 | TRBJ2-1 | . | TRBV5-4 | CASTQTGLPYNEQFF | TGTGCCAGCACCCAGACAGGGCTGCCCTACAATGAGCAGTTCTTC
TRBD2 | TRBJ2-3 | . | TRBV4-2 | CASSRAGGRDTQYF | TGTGCCAGCAGCCGGGCGGGGGGGCGAGATACGCAGTATTTT
TRBD2 | TRBJ2-3 | . | TRBV4-3 | CASSQMGAGGPSNTQYF | TGCGCCAGCAGCCAAATGGGGGCGGGGGGGCCGAGTAATACGCAGTATTTT
. | TRBJ1-5 | few | TRBV5-1 | CASSLLSNQPQHF | TGCGCCAGCAGCTTGCTTAGCAATCAGCCCCAGCATTTT
. | TRBJ2-2 | . | TRBV6-5 | CASSWRQGNTGELFF | TGTGCCAGCAGTTGGAGGCAGGGAAACACCGGGGAGCTGTTTTTT
. | TRBJ2-1 | few | TRBV28 | CASLGSYNEQFF | TGTGCCAGCCTGGGCTCCTACAATGAGCAGTTCTTC
TRBD2 | TRBJ2-7 | . | TRBV28 | CATSTLAGLFFYEQYF | TGTGCCACCAGTACCCTAGCGGGACTTTTCTTCTACGAGCAGTACTTC
. | TRBJ2-2 | few | TRBV2 | CASSSPELQLNTGELFF | TGTGCCAGCAGTAGCCCGGAGTTGCAGCTGAACACCGGGGAGCTGTTTTTT
TRBD1 | TRBJ1-1 | . | TRBV15 | CATSTRKGAGSNTEAFF | TGTGCCACCAGCACCCGAAAGGGGGCCGGCTCGAACACTGAAGCTTTCTTT
. | TRBJ1-1 | medium-sized | TRBV10-3 | CAIRDRPESGAFF | TGTGCCATCAGGGACCGTCCAGAAAGTGGGGCTTTCTTT
. | TRBJ2-7 | . | TRBV11-2 | CASSLQESYEQYF | TGTGCCAGCAGTTTACAGGAATCCTACGAGCAGTACTTC
TRBD1 | TRBJ1-2 | . | TRBV28 | CASMGTAPFDYGYTF | TGTGCCAGTATGGGGACAGCACCTTTCGACTATGGCTACACCTTC
TRBD1 | TRBJ2-5 | . | TRBV4-3 | CASSQDFPQRGHPQETQYF | TGCGCCAGCAGCCAAGACTTTCCACAAAGGGGGCATCCCCAAGAGACCCAGTACTTC
TRBD1 | TRBJ2-5 | . | TRBV27 | CASSLGQGGQGAQYF | TGTGCCAGCAGTCTCGGACAGGGGGGTCAAGGGGCCCAGTACTTC
. | TRBJ1-6 | . | TRBV25-1 | CASSDGQVQNSPLHF | TGTGCCAGCAGTGATGGGCAGGTGCAAAATTCACCCCTCCACTTT
. | TRBJ2-1 | . | TRBV16 | CASSQSRGYEQFF | TGTGCCAGCAGCCAATCTCGCGGCTATGAGCAGTTCTTC
TRBD2 | TRBJ2-1 | . | TRBV5-5 | CASSTSGGAQFF | TGTGCCAGCAGCACTAGCGGGGGGGCGCAGTTCTTC
TRBD1 | TRBJ1-2 | . | TRBV2 | CASTSTPSPGQINYGYTF | TGTGCCAGCACCTCGACACCCTCCCCGGGACAGATTAACTATGGCTACACCTTC
. | TRBJ2-7 | . | TRBV6-1 | CASSVPTGLSYEQYF | TGTGCCAGCAGTGTGCCGACAGGCCTATCCTACGAGCAGTACTTC
. | TRBJ1-2 | . | TRBV7-2 | CASSLAGYENYGYTF | TGTGCCAGCAGCTTGGCAGGGTACGAGAACTATGGCTACACCTTC
TRBD1 | TRBJ2-7 | . | TRBV7-2 | CASRQRQGTSYEQYF | TGTGCCAGCAGACAAAGACAGGGAACCTCCTACGAGCAGTACTTC
. | TRBJ1-2 | once | TRBV5-1 | CASSAGWGLNYGYTF | TGCGCCAGCAGCGCGGGTTGGGGCCTAAACTATGGCTACACCTTC
. | TRBJ2-1 | . | TRBV5-7 | CASSQTESSYNEQFF | TGTGCCAGCAGTCAGACAGAGAGCTCCTACAATGAGCAGTTCTTC
TRBD2 | TRBJ2-1 | . | TRBV4-3 | CASSQDGWRLAGGRSYNEQFF | TGCGCCAGCAGCCAAGACGGTTGGCGTCTAGCGGGAGGGAGGTCCTACAATGAGCAGTTCTTC
TRBD1 | TRBJ1-4 | . | TRBV5-1 | CASSSGTGAEKLFF | TGCGCCAGCAGCTCCGGGACAGGGGCTGAAAAACTGTTTTTT
. | TRBJ2-7 | few | TRBV27 | CASSLSADLQDSYEQYF | TGTGCCAGCAGTTTAAGTGCCGACCTACAGGATAGCTACGAGCAGTACTTC
. | TRBJ1-3 | . | TRBV7-3 | CASSLNSGVSSGNTIYF | TGTGCCAGCAGCTTAAATAGTGGGGTCAGCTCTGGAAACACCATATATTTT
. | TRBJ2-5 | . | TRBV5-1 | CASRGGMVGQETQYF | TGCGCCAGCAGAGGAGGGATGGTGGGGCAAGAGACCCAGTACTTC
. | TRBJ2-3 | . | TRBV6-6 | CASNLMANSDTQYF | TGTGCCAGCAACCTAATGGCTAATTCAGATACGCAGTATTTT
. | TRBJ1-2 | . | TRBV28 | CASSPGRYGYTF | TGTGCCAGCAGTCCGGGCCGATATGGCTACACCTTC
. | TRBJ2-5 | . | TRBV7-2 | CASSPGRVGAETQYF | TGTGCCAGCAGCCCCGGTCGGGTGGGGGCGGAGACCCAGTACTTC
TRBD1 | TRBJ1-2 | . | TRBV18 | CASSDRGSNYGYTF | TGTGCCAGCTCGGACAGGGGCTCTAACTATGGCTACACCTTC
. | TRBJ2-6 | . | TRBV15 | CATSRDRDAYSGANVLTF | TGTGCCACCAGCAGAGACCGGGACGCCTACTCTGGGGCCAACGTCCTGACTTTC
. | TRBJ2-3 | . | TRBV7-9 | CASSPTGGGRTDTQYF | TGTGCCAGCAGTCCCACAGGTGGGGGGCGCACAGATACGCAGTATTTT
TRBD2 | TRBJ2-1 | . | TRBV2 | CASSVGGSLEQFF | TGTGCCAGCAGTGTTGGCGGGAGTCTTGAGCAGTTCTTC
. | TRBJ1-4 | . | TRBV4-3 | CASSQEWGASTNEKLFF | TGCGCCAGCAGCCAAGAATGGGGCGCGTCAACTAATGAAAAACTGTTTTTT